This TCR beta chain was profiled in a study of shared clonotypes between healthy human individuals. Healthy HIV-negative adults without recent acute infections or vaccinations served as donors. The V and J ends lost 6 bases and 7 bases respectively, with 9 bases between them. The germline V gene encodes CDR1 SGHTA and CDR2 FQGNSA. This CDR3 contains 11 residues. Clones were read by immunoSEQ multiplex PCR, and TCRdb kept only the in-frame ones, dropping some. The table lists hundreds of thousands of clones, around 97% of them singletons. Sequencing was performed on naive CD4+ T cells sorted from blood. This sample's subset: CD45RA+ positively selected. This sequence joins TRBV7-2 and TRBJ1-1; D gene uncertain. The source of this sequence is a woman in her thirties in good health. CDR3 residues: CASREHLEAFF. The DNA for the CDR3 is TGTGCCAGCAGAGAACACCTTGAAGCTTTCTTT.